This record covers a single T cell receptor beta chain. What it binds is not known. The data were obtained in a study of memory CD4+ T cells and cytomegalovirus serostatus. Overall study: Donors were healthy Belgian adults, under ten CMV seropositive and 20 to 25 seronegative. Whole-study results and caveats: CD4+ memory repertoires contained about 40% of the roughly 160 reported CMV TCRbeta sequences.

This CDR3 is built from 15 residues. Per germline, CDR1 SGHTA and CDR2 FQGNSA. V shed 4 bases, J shed 2 bases, and the junction held 3 bases outside the gene matches. Single viable CD3+CD4+CD8-CD45RO+ cells were sorted as the memory CD4+ T cells. After thawing, CD4+ T cells were positively selected. Profiling relied on immunoSEQ multiplex PCR, and the TCRdb table lists in-frame clones only, not all of them. The repertoire has about 75,000 clones, just under 80% of them found once; the top ten carry around 2.6%. What was sequenced was memory CD4+ T cells from blood. This sequence originates from an adult in good health and CMV-seropositive. The rearrangement uses TRBV7-2 and TRBJ2-7; TRBD2 aligns across 12 bases. CDR3 in amino acids: CASSSSSGGAYEQYF. CDR3 bases: TGTGCCAGCAGCTCTTCTAGCGGGGGGGCCTACGAGCAGTACTTC.